The T cell receptor (beta chain) under discussion was sequenced for a study of blood T cell repertoires in COVID-19. Across the study: The samples span acute and convalescent COVID-19 from the United States, Italy and Spain.

As originally analysed: Estimated nucleated cell counts came from reference gene primer amplification. Libraries were prepared by immunoSEQ multiplex PCR; TCRdb keeps only in-frame clonotypes and omits some of them. The DNA gave D and trimming, while V, J and clone size come from that table. The table has about 260,000 clones, about 87% seen once. After removal of 3 bases from V and 4 bases from J, the junction contained 6 bases not matched to a gene. This CDR3 contains 14 residues. CDR1 LGHDT and CDR2 YNNKEL come from the germline V gene (reference sequence). The sequenced sample consisted of peripheral blood. This TCR was sampled from a woman between 45 and 60 years old with acute or convalescent COVID-19. The gene calls are TRBV3-1 (or the pseudogene TRBV3-2) and TRBJ2-7; TRBD1 aligns across 7 bases. The CDR3 sequence: CASSQGTAFYEQYF. The CDR3 DNA is TGTGCCAGCAGCCAGGGGACAGCTTTTTACGAGCAGTACTTC.